This entry features one TCR beta chain sequence. These data come from a study of shared clonotypes between healthy human individuals. Sequenced by immunoSEQ multiplex PCR; TCRdb stores in-frame clones only, minus some. In the table there are roughly 640,000 clones, less than 98% of which are singletons. V was clipped by 6 bases and J by 3 bases, with 6 bases between them. The germline CDR1 and CDR2 sequences are SNHLY and FYNNEI. CDR3 size: 11 residues. The material sequenced was naive CD4+ T cells sorted from blood. This sample's subset: CD45RA+ positively selected. This chain joins TRBV2 and TRBJ2-7; D unclear. The origin of this receptor is a woman aged 25 to 45 in good health. The CDR3 reads CASSPHYEQYF. Here the CDR3 DNA reads TGTGCCAGCAGCCCACACTACGAGCAGTACTTC.